The 23 T cell receptor beta chains in this list originate from one sample, sequenced in a study of blood T cell repertoires in COVID-19. The table came from immunoSEQ multiplex PCR; TCRdb's copy has only in-frame clones and leaves some out. The table shows 50,000 or so clones, with about 85% occurring only once. The sequenced sample was peripheral blood. The receptor source for this set is a man in his fifties or sixties with acute or convalescent COVID-19.

The chain is built from TRBV20-1 and TRBJ2-7, with D uncertain. This CDR3 is 12 amino acids long. The V gene lost 3 bases and the J gene lost 2 bases, with 8 bases spanning the gap. Germline CDR1 is DFQATT and CDR2 is SNEGSKA (reference sequence). CDR3: CSASELPYEQYF. CDR3 in DNA: TGCAGTGCTAGTGAACTTCCCTACGAGCAGTACTTC.

The rearrangement links TRBV7-8 to TRBJ2-1, with 9 bases identical to TRBD2. The germline V gene encodes CDR1 SGHVS and CDR2 FQNEAQ. V shed 1 base and J 6 bases; nucleotides not matched to a gene: 4. This CDR3 is built from 15 residues. CDR3 nucleotides: TGTGCCAGCAGCTTAGGACTAGCGGAACCCAATGAGCAGTTCTTC. Protein: CASSLGLAEPNEQFF.

This chain connects TRBV2 to TRBJ1-1, with D possibly being TRBD1 (6 bases). With 3 bases removed from V and 0 bases from J, the gap between germline ends came to 11 bases. The CDR3 totals 15 residues. Germline V gene data show CDR1 as SNHLY and CDR2 as FYNNEI. CDR3 DNA sequence: TGTGCCAGCAGTGACTCACAGGGACTGAACACTGAAGCTTTCTTT. Translation: CASSDSQGLNTEAFF.

The V gene is TRBV7-3, the J gene TRBJ2-2; D is ambiguous. The CDR3 runs 15 residues. Between the trimmed V and J ends, which lost 2 bases and 4 bases, there was a span of 11 bases. The germline V gene encodes CDR1 SGHTA and CDR2 FQGTGA. The chain's CDR3 is CASSLDLAGTGELFF. CDR3 nucleotides: TGTGCCAGCAGCTTAGATCTCGCCGGCACCGGGGAGCTGTTTTTT.

This chain joins TRBV19 and TRBJ2-3; 9 nucleotides match TRBD2. From germline, CDR1 is LNHDA and CDR2 SQIVND (reference sequence). V lost 6 bases, J lost 7 bases, and 8 bases stayed unmatched. CDR3 length equals 14 residues. The CDR3 region is CASSPGLAIHTQYF. The CDR3, as DNA: TGTGCCAGTAGCCCGGGACTAGCTATTCATACGCAGTATTTT.

V usage is TRBV30 and J usage is TRBJ1-4; the match to TRBD1 covers 8 bases. The V gene's germline CDR1 is GTSNPN and CDR2 SVGIG (reference sequence). V lost 3 bases, J lost 7 bases, and 10 bases stayed unmatched. CDR3 size: 15 residues. The CDR3 is CAWSGPGGHREKLFF. The CDR3 region has the DNA TGTGCCTGGAGCGGCCCAGGGGGCCATCGTGAAAAACTGTTTTTT.

The rearrangement joins TRBV28 to TRBJ2-1; D is possibly TRBD1 (6 bases). Looked up from germline, CDR1 is MDHEN and CDR2 is SYDVKM. V dropped 6 bases and J dropped 8 bases, with 23 bases sitting between them. The CDR3 totals 16 residues. CDR3 loop: CASRLQGEDLYDEQFF. CDR3 DNA sequence: TGTGCCAGCAGACTACAGGGCGAGGATTTGTATGATGAGCAGTTCTTC.

The V gene is TRBV29-1, the J gene TRBJ1-1; 8 bases match TRBD1. The CDR3 spans 11 residues. J lost 7 bases, V lost 4 bases, and 2 bases had no gene match. Germline V gene data show CDR1 as SQVTM and CDR2 as ANQGSEA. The CDR3 bases are TGCAGCGTTGCAGGGGGCGGTGAAGCTTTCTTT. Protein: CSVAGGGEAFF.

V and J are TRBV5-4 and TRBJ1-5, with D perhaps TRBD1 (5 bases). The V end lost 0 bases, the J end lost 11 bases, and 9 bases lay between the germline ends. The germline CDR1 and CDR2 sequences are SGHNT and YYREEE (reference sequence). The length of the CDR3 is 12 residues. CDR3 residues: CASSLGEGAQHF. The CDR3 bases are TGTGCCAGCAGCTTGGGGGAAGGGGCCCAGCATTTT.

V usage is TRBV2 and J usage is TRBJ2-7; 9 bases map to TRBD1. Germline assignment: CDR1 SNHLY and CDR2 FYNNEI. This CDR3 contains 14 residues. J gave up 4 bases and V 7 bases, and 8 bases lay outside the gene matches. Here the CDR3 reads CASNSGTGIYEQYF. In DNA form, the CDR3 reads TGTGCCAGCAACTCCGGGACAGGGATTTACGAGCAGTACTTC.

V and J are TRBV19 and TRBJ1-4; 12 positions match TRBD1. V dropped 3 bases and J dropped 7; count of bases not matched to a gene: 9. The CDR3 is made up of 17 amino acids. Germline V gives CDR1 LNHDA, CDR2 SQIVND (reference sequence). This CDR3 reads CASSIWGDRGRGEKLFF. The CDR3 nucleotides are TGTGCCAGTAGTATCTGGGGGGACAGGGGGCGCGGTGAAAAACTGTTTTTT.

The chain is built from TRBV4-2 and TRBJ2-5; 12 bases fit TRBD2. Germline CDR1 reads LGHNA; CDR2 reads YNFKEQ. V trimming: 0 bases; J trimming: 5 bases; junction bases outside the gene matches: 19. This CDR3 has 21 residues. The CDR3 sequence is CASSQDWGQGMTSGRGETQYF. The CDR3 bases are TGTGCCAGCAGCCAAGATTGGGGACAGGGAATGACTAGCGGGAGAGGGGAGACCCAGTACTTC.

In this sample, this clone turned up a few times. The rearrangement links TRBV4-2 to TRBJ2-1, with D possibly matching TRBD2 (6 bases). Germline V lookup: CDR1 LGHNA, CDR2 YNFKEQ. The ends were cut back, 0 bases at V and 0 bases at J, with 12 bases in the middle. The CDR3 sequence is 17 residues long. The CDR3 DNA reads TGTGCCAGCAGCCAAGAATCCGGGACTCTCTCCTACAATGAGCAGTTCTTC. It yields the protein CASSQESGTLSYNEQFF.

V and J are TRBV27 and TRBJ1-5; 7 nucleotides match TRBD1. The junction had 3 bases not matched to a gene; V was cut back by 5 bases and J by 2 bases. CDR1 and CDR2 (germline): MNHEY, SMNVEV (reference sequence). The CDR3 has 14 residues. The CDR3 loop reads CASSTTGGNQPQHF. The CDR3 bases are TGTGCCAGCAGTACAACAGGGGGCAATCAGCCCCAGCATTTT.

The chain joins TRBV7-9 to TRBJ2-3; 14 bases are shared with TRBD2. V lost 4 bases to trimming and J lost 5 bases; unmatched junction nucleotides: 8. CDR3 length: 17 amino acids. The germline V gene has CDR1 SEHNR and CDR2 FQNEAQ (reference sequence). CDR3 nucleotide sequence: TGTGCCAGCAGCTCTCCGGGACTAGCGGGAGTTGGAGATACGCAGTATTTT. Translated, it gives CASSSPGLAGVGDTQYF.

The V call is TRBV11-2, the J call TRBJ2-7, with 8 bases fitting TRBD1. Germline lookup yields CDR1 SGHAT and CDR2 FQNNGV. This CDR3 is 14 amino acids long. V dropped 6 bases and J dropped 3; count of bases not matched to a gene: 7. The CDR3 loop is CASSPGTGGYEQYF. In nucleotides, the CDR3 is TGTGCCAGCAGTCCCGGGACAGGCGGCTACGAGCAGTACTTC.

This rearrangement joins TRBV21-1 to TRBJ2-1; the DNA was not used to check the table's D call, TRBD2. TRBV21-1 is a pseudogene segment. This CDR3 region has 14 residues. CDR3 residues: CASLKRGSYNEQFF. CDR3 in DNA: TGTGCCAGCCTAAAACGGGGCTCCTACAATGAGCAGTTCTTC.

In this sample, this clone turned up once. V gene TRBV7-9 combines with J gene TRBJ2-7; TRBD1 matches 7 bases. V gave up 4 bases and J gave up 3 bases; unmatched junction bases: 0. The CDR3 contains 12 residues. Per the germline V gene, CDR1 is SEHNR and CDR2 is FQNEAQ (reference sequence). This CDR3 reads CASSWDSYEQYF. DNA of the CDR3: TGTGCCAGCAGCTGGGACAGCTACGAGCAGTACTTC.

A few counts support this clone. V gene TRBV19 combines with J gene TRBJ2-3; 10 bases align to TRBD2. Germline CDR1 and CDR2: LNHDA and SQIVND (reference sequence). Trimming at V came to 5 bases and at J to 4 bases, leaving 9 bases not matched to a gene. The CDR3 spans 16 residues. In DNA form, the CDR3 reads TGTGCCAGTAGTGTCCTAGCGGGAGATCCGGCAGATACGCAGTATTTT. Its protein is CASSVLAGDPADTQYF. Complete variable domain (other parts from reference TRBV19 and TRBJ2-3): DGGITQSPKYLFRKEGQNVTLSCEQNLNHDAMYWYRQDPGQGLRLIYYSQIVNDFQKGDIAEGYSVSREKKESFPLTVTSAQKNPTAFYLCASSVLAGDPADTQYFGPGTRLTVL.

The rearrangement uses TRBV5-4 and TRBJ1-2, with D tentatively TRBD1 (5 bases). V gave up 5 bases and J gave up 10 bases, with 24 bases separating them. The germline V gene has CDR1 SGHNT and CDR2 YYREEE (reference sequence). CDR3 length: 15 amino acids. CDR3 DNA: TGTGCCAGCAGTTTGAAGTTCGGTTCCAGGGATTCCTACACCTTC. Protein sequence: CASSLKFGSRDSYTF.

J is TRBJ1-5 and V is TRBV7-9, with TRBD1 as a possible D gene (6 bases). Germline values: CDR1 SEHNR, CDR2 FQNEAQ (reference sequence). CDR3 length: 14 amino acids. Trimming shortened V by 5 bases and J by 0 bases, and 8 bases separated the two germline ends. The CDR3 DNA follows: TGTGCCAGCAGCCAGGGGTATAGCAATCAGCCCCAGCATTTT. It is translated as CASSQGYSNQPQHF.

The V gene is TRBV4-2, the J gene TRBJ1-4; D is undetermined. The V end lost 1 base, the J end lost 4 bases, and 7 bases lay between the germline ends. The germline CDR1 and CDR2 sequences are LGHNA and YNFKEQ. This CDR3 comprises 14 residues. The CDR3 DNA reads TGTGCCAGCAGCCAAGGGCTCAGTAATGAAAAACTGTTTTTT. Its protein is CASSQGLSNEKLFF.

V gene TRBV4-1 combines with J gene TRBJ2-3, with D perhaps TRBD1 (6 bases). The V end lost 10 bases, the J end lost 11 bases, and 25 bases lay between the germline ends. Germline assignment: CDR1 MGHRA and CDR2 YSYEKL. This CDR3 has 14 amino acids. This CDR3 reads CATTKDFITGKQYF. CDR3 DNA: TGCGCCACTACAAAAGATTTTATTACAGGGAAGCAGTATTTT.